Listed below are T cell receptor beta chains from one sample, sequenced in a study of CD8+ T cells in alopecia areata. The assay was immunoSEQ multiplex PCR, and TCRdb's table has in-frame clones only and misses some. This table holds about 200,000 clones, approximately 53% found once. Sequences were obtained from CD8+ T cells sorted from blood. The receptors derive from a human donor in good health. The CDR3 runs from the conserved cysteine through the conserved F or W. Fields, in order: D gene, J gene, clone size, V gene, CDR3 protein, CDR3 DNA. D genes are given only for firm matches. Only part of the rows carry a size: once, few, many, or a class if the clone is expanded.

. TRBJ1-2 . TRBV13 CASSFRQPYGYTF TGTGCCAGCAGCTTTAGGCAACCATATGGCTACACCTTC
TRBD1 TRBJ2-7 . TRBV29-1 CSAGQGAPYEQYF TGCAGCGCAGGACAGGGCGCACCCTACGAGCAGTACTTC
TRBD1 TRBJ2-7 few TRBV5-1 CASSYRGPSYEQYF TGCGCCAGCAGCTACAGGGGGCCCTCCTACGAGCAGTACTTC
. TRBJ1-1 . TRBV5-1 CASSLEGNTEAFF TGCGCCAGCAGCTTGGAGGGTAACACTGAAGCTTTCTTT
. TRBJ2-7 . TRBV29-1 CNTTKGYEQYF TGCAACACGACGAAGGGGTACGAGCAGTACTTC
. TRBJ2-5 . TRBV7-9 CASSPLEGAGETQYF TGTGCCAGCAGCCCCCTTGAGGGGGCGGGGGAGACCCAGTACTTC
TRBD2 TRBJ2-3 few TRBV4-2 CASSHLGAGGPGTQYF TGTGCCAGCAGTCACCTGGGAGCGGGGGGGCCCGGTACGCAGTATTTT
. TRBJ2-7 . TRBV4-1 CASSLSGSSYEQYF TGCGCCAGCAGTCTGAGTGGATCTTCCTACGAGCAGTACTTC
. TRBJ2-4 . TRBV29-1 CSALGVAKNIQYF TGCAGCGCCTTGGGCGTAGCCAAAAACATTCAGTACTTC
. TRBJ2-7 few TRBV5-1 CASSLVGPTYEQYF TGCGCCAGCAGCTTGGTGGGCCCAACCTACGAGCAGTACTTC
. TRBJ2-5 . TRBV2 CASHPFSAETQYF TGTGCCAGTCATCCGTTTTCCGCCGAGACCCAGTACTTC
. TRBJ1-1 . TRBV19 CASSRREAEAFF TGTGCCAGTAGTAGGCGGGAGGCTGAAGCTTTCTTT
. TRBJ1-1 . TRBV29-1 CSGDTRNTEAFF TGCAGCGGGGATACAAGGAACACTGAAGCTTTCTTT
. TRBJ2-3 few TRBV11-2 CASSLVVRGSTDTQYF TGTGCCAGCAGCTTAGTGGTCAGGGGAAGCACAGATACGCAGTATTTT
. TRBJ1-5 . TRBV7-2 CASSLVGSPSNQPQHF TGTGCCAGCAGCTTAGTCGGCTCACCTAGCAATCAGCCCCAGCATTTT
. TRBJ2-6 . TRBV19 CASSIGRRQALSGANVLTF TGTGCCAGTAGTATAGGTCGCCGACAGGCCCTCTCTGGGGCCAACGTCCTGACTTTC
. TRBJ1-1 . TRBV5-4 CASSFDGLEAFF TGTGCCAGCAGCTTTGACGGCCTTGAAGCTTTCTTT
. TRBJ2-7 . TRBV29-1 CSVCVVPQSYEQYF TGCAGCGTTTGTGTAGTCCCCCAATCCTACGAGCAGTACTTC
. TRBJ2-1 . TRBV6-5 CASSLNSYNEQFF TGTGCCAGCAGTCTTAACTCATACAATGAGCAGTTCTTC
TRBD2 TRBJ2-5 . TRBV29-1 CSVGTSGDQETQYF TGCAGCGTAGGGACTAGCGGGGACCAAGAGACCCAGTACTTC
. TRBJ2-1 . TRBV27 CASSLGNEQFF TGTGCCAGCAGTTTAGGTAATGAGCAGTTCTTC
. TRBJ2-2 . TRBV29-1 CSASPLTGELFF TGCAGCGCATCCCCTTTGACCGGGGAGCTGTTTTTT
TRBD2 TRBJ2-3 . TRBV30 CAWTTRQRGGPDTQYF TGTGCCTGGACCACGCGCCAGCGGGGGGGCCCAGATACGCAGTATTTT
. TRBJ2-5 . TRBV9 CASSVTGNPQETQYF TGTGCCAGCTCAGTTACAGGGAACCCCCAAGAGACCCAGTACTTC
. TRBJ1-6 once TRBV25-1 CASSANSPLHF TGTGCCAGCAGTGCTAATTCACCCCTCCACTTT
. TRBJ1-2 . TRBV5-1 CASSLAVAVDGYTF TGCGCCAGCAGCTTGGCCGTTGCAGTGGATGGCTACACCTTC
TRBD1 TRBJ2-3 . TRBV7-9 CASSLEGQGTTDTQYF TGTGCCAGCAGCTTAGAAGGACAGGGTACCACAGATACGCAGTATTTT
TRBD2 TRBJ2-3 . TRBV7-9 CAPRPAVAGDTDTQYF TGTGCCCCTCGCCCCGCGGTAGCGGGAGATACAGATACGCAGTATTTT
. TRBJ1-5 . TRBV5-6 CASSSGTSQPQHF TGTGCCAGCAGCTCCGGGACTAGTCAGCCCCAGCATTTT
. TRBJ2-7 . TRBV13 CASSLGALYEQYF TGTGCCAGCAGCTTAGGGGCCCTCTACGAGCAGTACTTC
. TRBJ2-5 . TRBV27 CASSPRDAARETQYF TGTGCCAGCAGTCCCCGGGACGCGGCAAGAGAGACCCAGTACTTC
. TRBJ1-2 . TRBV5-1 CASSLEGSNYGYTF TGCGCCAGCAGCTTGGAGGGATCTAACTATGGCTACACCTTC
. TRBJ2-5 few TRBV7-9 CASSQQGRQETQYF TGTGCCAGCAGCCAGCAGGGGAGGCAAGAGACCCAGTACTTC